This T cell receptor (beta chain) is from a study of cytomegalovirus exposure and HLA in healthy donors. Generated by immunoSEQ multiplex PCR, the TCRdb table keeps only in-frame clones and is missing some. The sample records some 250,000 clones, more than 75% being singletons. The CDR3 spans 11 residues. Deletions cut 5 bases from V and 6 bases from J, with 6 bases between. The germline CDR1 and CDR2 sequences are MGHRA and YSYEKL. The receptor was isolated from a woman aged 30 to 39 in good health and CMV-seropositive. The source material was PBMCs. The V call is TRBV4-1, the J call TRBJ2-3; a weak D match, TRBD2 (5 bases). The CDR3 DNA is TGCGCCAGCAGCGGAGGCGATACGCAGTATTTT. Translating it yields CASSGGDTQYF.